The clone carrying this TCR beta chain was counted only a few times. What it binds is not known. The study left out patients who had uncontrolled infection, other autoimmune disease, pregnancy or lactation. This record comes from a study of T cells in Graves' hyperthyroidism and ophthalmopathy. Points from the study as a whole: Through a model of 13 V-J features, ophthalmopathy was separated from stable hyperthyroidism. Blood also showed most of the thyroid clonotypes that were expanded above 0.001.

The CDR3 length is 13 residues. Germline CDR1 reads SNHLY; CDR2 reads FYNNEI. The ends lost 10 bases at V and 4 bases at J; junction bases unmatched: 7. Authors of the study amplified TCR beta CDR3 regions from RNA transcripts. First-round RT-PCR with HTBI primers amplified the TCR CDR3 region. TCRdb used MiXCR to reprocess the multiplex PCR reads, holding one entry per CDR3 protein. The table records approximately 360,000 distinct CDR3 sequences, roughly 25% of them present only once. The chain combines TRBV2 with TRBJ2-5; TRBD1 agrees at 9 bases. The TCR comes from a man aged 50-60 years with Graves' hyperthyroidism. Sequenced input: blood. CDR3 coding DNA: TGTGCCACGGGACAGGGAATATCAGAGACCCAGTACTTC. It codes for CATGQGISETQYF.